This T cell receptor beta chain was retrieved from a study of T cell changes during pregnancy in multiple sclerosis. Produced via immunoSEQ multiplex PCR; TCRdb's table is partial and in-frame only. Counted here are tens of thousands of clones, roughly 92% occurring once; the ten biggest clones make up less than 0.85%. V shed 5 bases, J shed 6 bases, and the junction held 12 bases outside the gene matches. The length of the CDR3 is 16 residues. Per germline, CDR1 MNHEY and CDR2 SMNVEV (reference sequence). Sequencing used CD4+ T cells from peripheral blood mononuclear cells, obtained in the third trimester of pregnancy. The chain uses TRBV27 and TRBJ2-7; TRBD1 matches at 11 bases. The receptor was derived from a female donor with multiple sclerosis, enrolled in a pregnancy study. As DNA, the CDR3 is TGTGCCAGCAGTCAGAAGTCCGGGACAGGGGGTACCGAGCAGTACTTC. Amino acids: CASSQKSGTGGTEQYF.